This TCR beta chain was identified in a study of regulatory T cells in long-lasting Graves disease. Time point indicated: newly diagnosed GD, antithyroid drugs for less than 3 months. Isolated PBMC RNA provided the starting material for the TCR library. Per the germline V gene, CDR1 is MDHEN and CDR2 is SYDVKM. V was pared by 6 bases and J by 10 bases, with 19 bases between. The CDR3 sequence is 15 residues long. This clonotype was counted many times. Both iRepertoire HTBI primers and Arm-PCR of CDR3 regions were used to build the TCR beta libraries. TCRdb used MiXCR to reprocess the multiplex PCR reads, holding one entry per CDR3 protein. Of roughly 610,000 distinct CDR3 sequences listed, 16% are singletons. These data were likewise used in another study, on T cells in Graves' hyperthyroidism and ophthalmopathy.

The sample consisted of peripheral blood mononuclear cells (PBMCs), taken at new diagnosis, from a patient treated with antithyroid drugs. The clonotype originates from a woman younger than 45 with Graves disease. The chain has TRBV28 and TRBJ1-6, with D possibly matching TRBD1 (5 bases). The CDR3 here is CASSRGLFGRSPLHF. The CDR3 coding sequence is TGTGCCAGCAGCCGGGGACTCTTCGGCCGGTCACCCCTCCACTTT.